This T cell receptor (beta chain) was retrieved from a study of blood T cells in healthy people across ages. Together with a sample-barcoded 5' primer, a J-beta primer mix was included in a second PCR lasting roughly 6 to 12 cycles. The template-switch adaptor, which had 12 random nucleotides, put a tag on each cDNA molecule. Each CDR3 protein is one row after TCRdb ran MiXCR on the 5' RACE reads. The top ten clones hold roughly 19% of a sample with about 770,000 distinct CDR3 sequences, 40% to 50% of them seen once. Study results and limitations: Older age went with lower TCR beta diversity per million T cells, in a roughly linear way.

This clonotype was detected once. What it recognizes is unknown. Specimen: blood. This sequence was found in a man in his fifties or sixties in good health.

The DNA for the CDR3 is TGCAGCGTTAACCGGGACAGGGGCTTTGGAGACTATGGCTACACCTTC. Translated: CSVNRDRGFGDYGYTF. This chain joins TRBV29-1 and TRBJ1-2; TRBD1 matches at 10 bases. The V gene end was trimmed by 5 bases and the J gene end by 3 bases; junction bases not matched to a gene: 12. This CDR3 has 16 residues. Germline CDR1 is SQVTM and CDR2 is ANQGSEA.